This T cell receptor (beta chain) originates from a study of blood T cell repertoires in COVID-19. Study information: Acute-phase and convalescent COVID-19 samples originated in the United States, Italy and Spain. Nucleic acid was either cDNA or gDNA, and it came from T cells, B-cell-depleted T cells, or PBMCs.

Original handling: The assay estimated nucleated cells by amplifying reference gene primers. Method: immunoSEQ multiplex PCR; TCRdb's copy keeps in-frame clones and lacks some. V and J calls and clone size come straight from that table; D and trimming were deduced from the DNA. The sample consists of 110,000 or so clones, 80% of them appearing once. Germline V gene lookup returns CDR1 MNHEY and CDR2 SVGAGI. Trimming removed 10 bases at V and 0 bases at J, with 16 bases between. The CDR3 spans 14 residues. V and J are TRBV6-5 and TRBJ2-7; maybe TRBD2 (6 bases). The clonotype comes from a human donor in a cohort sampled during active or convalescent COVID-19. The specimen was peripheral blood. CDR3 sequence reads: CATSKGLFSYEQYF. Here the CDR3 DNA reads TGTGCCACATCCAAGGGACTTTTCTCCTACGAGCAGTACTTC.